The 22 T cell receptor beta chains reported below all come from one sample, sequenced in a study of read filtering for tumor transcriptome and immune sequencing. Molecular barcoded adaptors covering alpha/delta and beta/gamma chains were used on roughly 400 ng RNA. TCRdb ran MiXCR on the reads and lists one entry per CDR3 protein. The table records roughly 130,000 distinct CDR3 sequences, 10% to 15% of them present only once. Sequencing was carried out using a population of CD138-negative cells sorted from bone marrow. The receptors originated from a donor at least 40 years old with multiple myeloma.

This clonotype was observed many times. As DNA, the CDR3 is TGTGCCAGCAGCGTAGGGGGGGCTGCGGGAGGAGTAACCAATGAGCAGTTCTTC. This translates into CASSVGGAAGGVTNEQFF. This chain links TRBV9 with TRBJ2-1, with 8 bases identical to TRBD2. Germline V gives CDR1 SGDLS, CDR2 YYNGEE. Trimming took 0 bases from V and 6 from J; bases not matched to a gene: 14. This CDR3 has 18 amino acids.

This clonotype appeared many times. V gene TRBV20-1 combines with J gene TRBJ2-3; TRBD1 might be the D (6 bases). This CDR3 spans 14 amino acids. V shed 3 bases and J shed 1 base, with 11 bases lying between them. The germline CDR1 and CDR2 sequences are DFQATT and SNEGSKA (reference sequence). CDR3 bases: TGCAGTGCTAGTAGGACAGAGGGCACAGATACGCAGTATTTT. This sequence encodes CSASRTEGTDTQYF.

About this clonotype itself: Possible read error: a much larger clone is one base away. The CDR3 region is CASSSEGSRPDTQYF. Here the CDR3 DNA reads TGCGCCAGCAGCTCCGAGGGATCTAGGCCAGATACGCAGTATTTT. The chain recombines TRBV5-1 with TRBJ2-3, with a weak D call TRBD2 (5 bases). V lost 3 bases and J 4 bases, leaving 15 bases between the germline ends. Germline V lookup: CDR1 SGHRS, CDR2 YFSETQ. The CDR3 covers 15 residues. The complete variable domain, with remaining parts taken from reference TRBV5-1 and TRBJ2-3, reads KAGVTQTPRYLIKTRGQQVTLSCSPISGHRSVSWYQQTPGQGLQFLFEYFSETQRNKGNFPGRFSGRQFSNSRSEMNVSTLELGDSALYLCASSSEGSRPDTQYFGPGTRLTVL.

This clonotype was observed a few times. V gene TRBV11-2 combines with J gene TRBJ2-3; tentatively, D is TRBD1 or TRBD2 (5 bases each). The germline CDR1 and CDR2 sequences are SGHAT and FQNNGV. This CDR3 has 14 residues. Trimming cost V 8 bases and J 0 bases, with 12 bases left between them. The CDR3 spells CASGPGTSTDTQYF. CDR3 bases: TGTGCCAGCGGCCCCGGGACGAGCACAGATACGCAGTATTTT.

This clonotype has a count of ten or more. Mismatch with germline at one junction end may stem from a read error. V and J are TRBV5-1 and TRBJ1-1; 9 bases are shared with TRBD1. Germline V CDR1 and CDR2: SGHRS, YFSETQ. The CDR3 consists of 16 residues. The CDR3: CASTLGLGQGNTEAFF. In DNA form, the CDR3 reads TGCGCCAGCACCTTGGGCTTGGGACAGGGGAACACTGAAGCTTTCTTT.

The sample holds many counts of this clonotype. The rearrangement uses TRBV29-1 and TRBJ2-3; D unresolved. Trimming shortened V by 6 bases and J by 0 bases, and 7 bases separated the two germline ends. The CDR3 is 12 residues long. Germline V gene lookup returns CDR1 SQVTM and CDR2 ANQGSEA. CDR3 region: CSVADSTDTQYF. The CDR3 DNA reads as TGCAGCGTCGCCGACAGCACAGATACGCAGTATTTT.

Relative to its sample, this clonotype is medium-sized. The V gene is TRBV11-3, the J gene TRBJ2-1; 8 positions agree with TRBD2. Germline trimming cut 5 bases from V and 12 bases from J; bases unmatched to any gene: 9. Germline CDR1 is SGHNT and CDR2 is YENEEA. The CDR3 sequence is 13 residues long. CDR3 protein: CASSRTSRSGQFF. CDR3 coding DNA: TGTGCCAGCAGCCGGACTAGCAGAAGTGGGCAGTTCTTC.

The sample holds many counts of this clonotype. This chain links TRBV19 with TRBJ1-2; unclear D gene. Trimming took off 8 bases at V and 0 bases at J, with 10 bases between the two ends. Germline assignment: CDR1 LNHDA and CDR2 SQIVND (reference sequence). CDR3 length: 13 amino acids. CDR3 in amino acids: CASYSRTNYGYTF. In DNA form, the CDR3 reads TGTGCCAGTTATTCCCGAACTAACTATGGCTACACCTTC.

As for this clonotype: This may be a read error: a much more frequent sequence differs by one nucleotide. The V and J genes are TRBV29-1 and TRBJ2-3; no reliable D call. CDR3 length: 15 amino acids. Germline loops: CDR1 SQVTM, CDR2 ANQGSEA. Trimming took off 1 base at V and 2 bases at J, with 13 bases between the two ends. Here the CDR3 DNA reads TGCAGCGTTGAAGGGGTACTGCTGACCACAGATACGCAGTATTTT. It specifies CSVEGVLLTTDTQYF.

The V call is TRBV29-1, the J call TRBJ2-3; no firm D call. V was pared by 4 bases and J by 2 bases, with 4 bases between. The CDR3 loop spans 11 amino acids. Germline V gives CDR1 SQVTM, CDR2 ANQGSEA. This CDR3 is CSVAHTDTQYF. CDR3 DNA sequence: TGCAGCGTTGCCCACACAGATACGCAGTATTTT.

This clonotype has a count of ten or more. The rearrangement uses TRBV5-1 and TRBJ1-4; the D gene is possibly TRBD1 (5 bases). The V end lost 2 bases, the J end lost 8 bases, and 13 bases lay between the germline ends. CDR3 length equals 14 residues. The V gene's germline CDR1 is SGHRS and CDR2 YFSETQ. The CDR3 region has the DNA TGCGCCAGCAGCTTTCGGGGCCCAGGGGAAAAACTGTTTTTT. It encodes CASSFRGPGEKLFF.

The V call is TRBV20-1, the J call TRBJ1-5; 7 nucleotides align to TRBD1. The ends lost 5 bases at V and 4 bases at J; junction bases unmatched: 5. The CDR3 extends over 13 amino acids. CDR1 and CDR2 (germline): DFQATT, SNEGSKA (reference sequence). The DNA of the CDR3 is TGCAGTGCTTCTGGACAGGTGAATCAGCCCCAGCATTTT. Protein: CSASGQVNQPQHF.

This clonotype was found many times. The chain is built from TRBV4-1 and TRBJ2-7, with D uncertain. The CDR3 covers 15 residues. V was clipped by 4 bases and J by 5 bases, with 18 bases between them. CDR1 is MGHRA, CDR2 YSYEKL, per germline. This chain's CDR3 is CASSRHVGSSNEQYF. DNA of the CDR3: TGCGCCAGCAGCCGTCACGTTGGCAGTAGCAACGAGCAGTACTTC.

In this sample, this clonotype turned up many times. The CDR3 sequence: CASSLAESTDTQYF. The CDR3 nucleotides read TGTGCCAGCAGCCTAGCGGAGAGCACAGATACGCAGTATTTT. This chain joins TRBV6-1 and TRBJ2-3; 7 bases are a match to TRBD2. The germline V gene encodes CDR1 MNHNS and CDR2 SASEGT. The CDR3 covers 14 residues. Losses at the gene ends were 6 bases for V and 0 bases for J; bases not matched to a gene: 3.

In its sample, this clonotype was seen a few times. V usage is TRBV5-1 and J usage is TRBJ1-1, with D maybe TRBD1 (5 bases). From germline, CDR1 is SGHRS and CDR2 YFSETQ. Trimming removed 5 bases at V and 1 base at J, with 12 bases between. The CDR3 loop spans 14 amino acids. The CDR3 DNA sequence: TGCGCCAGCAGACCCGGTAGGGGGAACACTGAAGCTTTCTTT. Protein: CASRPGRGNTEAFF.

The sample holds many counts of this clonotype. The V and J genes are TRBV5-8 and TRBJ1-1; D may be TRBD1 (5 bases). V lost 3 bases and J 3 bases, leaving 15 bases between the germline ends. CDR3 length: 15 residues. Germline CDR1 SGHTS, CDR2 YDEGEE. DNA of the CDR3: TGTGCCAGCAGCTCAGGGACGGTTGGGGACACTGAAGCTTTCTTT. As protein: CASSSGTVGDTEAFF.

This clonotype came up many times. The chain combines TRBV7-9 with TRBJ2-1; 7 bases are shared with TRBD2. This CDR3 spans 11 amino acids. Germline values: CDR1 SEHNR, CDR2 FQNEAQ (reference sequence). V gave up 2 bases and J gave up 14 bases; unmatched junction bases: 3. CDR3 protein: CASSLNREEFF. CDR3 coding DNA: TGTGCCAGCAGCTTAAACCGGGAGGAGTTCTTC.

This clonotype was seen a few times. The V gene is TRBV19, the J gene TRBJ1-5; 7 bases match TRBD1. Germline V gene sequence: CDR1 LNHDA, CDR2 SQIVND (reference sequence). The V gene end was trimmed by 5 bases and the J gene end by 1 base; junction bases not matched to a gene: 8. The CDR3 has 16 residues. CDR3 sequence (DNA): TGTGCCAGTAGTCCCAGGACAGGATTCAGCAATCAGCCCCAGCATTTT. Residues: CASSPRTGFSNQPQHF.

This clonotype was detected many times. J is TRBJ1-1 and V is TRBV29-1; D gene unclear. V lost 7 bases to trimming and J lost 4 bases, with 16 bases between them. Germline V lookup: CDR1 SQVTM, CDR2 ANQGSEA. This CDR3 has 13 residues. CDR3 sequence reads: CSARERQTTEAFF. The CDR3 DNA reads TGCAGCGCCCGGGAACGGCAAACCACTGAAGCTTTCTTT.

The rearrangement uses TRBV9 and TRBJ2-5, with 8 bases matching TRBD1. The CDR3 covers 16 residues. The germline V gene encodes CDR1 SGDLS and CDR2 YYNGEE. The ends lost 4 bases at V and 4 bases at J; junction bases unmatched: 12. CDR3 DNA sequence: TGTGCCAGCAGCCCCAGCCCCAGGACAGGGTCAGAGACCCAGTACTTC. Protein sequence: CASSPSPRTGSETQYF.

The sample holds many counts of this clonotype. The chain is built from TRBV29-1 and TRBJ2-1; TRBD2 matches 9 bases. CDR1 is SQVTM and CDR2 is ANQGSEA in the germline V gene. V was pared by 3 bases and J by 6 bases, with 6 bases of the junction left unmatched. The CDR3 is 14 residues long. CDR3 DNA sequence: TGCAGCGTTGACGGGCGGGAGGGCCCCAATGAGCAGTTCTTC. The encoded protein is CSVDGREGPNEQFF.

This clonotype was detected ten times or more. The chain combines TRBV20-1 with TRBJ2-7, with 11 bases aligning to TRBD2. CDR3 length: 17 residues. After removal of 0 bases from V and 4 bases from J, the junction contained 11 bases not matched to a gene. Germline V gene lookup returns CDR1 DFQATT and CDR2 SNEGSKA (reference sequence). The CDR3 DNA sequence: TGCAGTGCTAGAGATCCCGCAGGCCGGACTAGCGGGTACGAGCAGTACTTC. Translated: CSARDPAGRTSGYEQYF.